A selection of T cell receptor beta chains follows, all from one sample in a study of blood T cell repertoires in COVID-19. Produced via immunoSEQ multiplex PCR; TCRdb's table is partial and in-frame only. The sample carries roughly 230,000 clones, around 80% recorded once. The sequenced sample consisted of peripheral blood. These receptors originate from a woman older than 75 with COVID-19, enrolled during active disease. Each CDR3 is given with its conserved first and last residue. A D gene is named only where the DNA matches it firmly. For some rows the clone size is stated as once, few or many, or as a class when expanded; others skip it.

clone size: .; J gene: TRBJ1-6; D gene: .; V gene: TRBV7-8; CDR3 protein: CASSLSQSGPTESPLHF; CDR3 DNA: TGTGCCAGCAGCCTCTCCCAGTCAGGCCCCACTGAGTCACCCCTCCACTTT
clone size: .; J gene: TRBJ1-1; D gene: TRBD1; V gene: TRBV10-3; CDR3 protein: CAIKLNGQGNTEAFF; CDR3 DNA: TGTGCCATCAAGTTAAACGGACAGGGGAACACTGAAGCTTTCTTT
clone size: .; J gene: TRBJ1-5; D gene: TRBD1; V gene: TRBV2; CDR3 protein: CASRDREGNQPQHF; CDR3 DNA: TGTGCCAGTAGGGACAGGGAGGGCAATCAGCCCCAGCATTTT
clone size: .; J gene: TRBJ2-1; D gene: TRBD2; V gene: TRBV9; CDR3 protein: CASSVVGRGGYNEQFF; CDR3 DNA: TGTGCCAGCAGCGTAGTAGGGCGGGGGGGCTACAATGAGCAGTTCTTC
clone size: .; J gene: TRBJ1-2; D gene: TRBD1; V gene: TRBV5-1; CDR3 protein: CASSQTGDGGYTF; CDR3 DNA: TGCGCCAGCAGCCAAACAGGGGATGGTGGCTACACCTTC
clone size: .; J gene: TRBJ1-1; D gene: .; V gene: TRBV5-8; CDR3 protein: CASSLGTPVIEAFF; CDR3 DNA: TGTGCCAGCAGCTTGGGGACACCAGTGATTGAAGCTTTCTTT
clone size: .; J gene: TRBJ1-5; D gene: .; V gene: TRBV2; CDR3 protein: CASSDNSNQPQHF; CDR3 DNA: TGTGCCAGCAGTGACAATAGCAATCAGCCCCAGCATTTT
clone size: .; J gene: TRBJ1-2; D gene: .; V gene: TRBV20-1; CDR3 protein: CSASELSGLGYTF; CDR3 DNA: TGCAGTGCTAGTGAATTGTCAGGGCTAGGCTACACCTTC
clone size: .; J gene: TRBJ1-2; D gene: TRBD1; V gene: TRBV24-1; CDR3 protein: CATSVVDRGWEGYTF; CDR3 DNA: TGTGCCACCAGTGTTGTGGACAGGGGCTGGGAAGGCTACACCTTC
clone size: once; J gene: TRBJ2-1; D gene: .; V gene: TRBV18; CDR3 protein: CASSQAGSYNEQFF; CDR3 DNA: TGTGCCAGCTCCCAGGCGGGCTCCTACAATGAGCAGTTCTTC
clone size: .; J gene: TRBJ1-5; D gene: TRBD1; V gene: TRBV19; CDR3 protein: CASSMDRVNQPQHF; CDR3 DNA: TGTGCCAGTAGTATGGACAGGGTAAATCAGCCCCAGCATTTT
clone size: .; J gene: TRBJ2-1; D gene: .; V gene: TRBV4-2; CDR3 protein: CASSIRDTEKGQFF; CDR3 DNA: TGTGCCAGCAGCATCCGGGACACCGAAAAGGGGCAGTTCTTC
clone size: few; J gene: TRBJ1-2; D gene: .; V gene: TRBV3-1/TRBV3-2; CDR3 protein: CASSQPTGLRGYTF; CDR3 DNA: TGTGCCAGCAGCCAACCAACAGGGCTTCGTGGCTACACCTTC
clone size: .; J gene: TRBJ2-5; D gene: TRBD2; V gene: TRBV5-1; CDR3 protein: CASSLAGAFQETQYF; CDR3 DNA: TGCGCCAGCAGCTTAGCGGGGGCCTTCCAAGAGACCCAGTACTTC
clone size: .; J gene: TRBJ2-7; D gene: .; V gene: TRBV7-6; CDR3 protein: CASSLNEGYEQYF; CDR3 DNA: TGTGCCAGCAGCCTCAACGAGGGCTACGAGCAGTACTTC
clone size: .; J gene: TRBJ2-2; D gene: TRBD1; V gene: TRBV5-1; CDR3 protein: CASSLPGQGTGELFF; CDR3 DNA: TGCGCCAGCAGCCTACCGGGACAGGGAACCGGGGAGCTGTTTTTT
clone size: .; J gene: TRBJ1-4; D gene: TRBD1; V gene: TRBV9; CDR3 protein: CASSPWTGEKLFF; CDR3 DNA: TGTGCCAGCAGCCCTTGGACAGGTGAAAAACTGTTTTTT
clone size: .; J gene: TRBJ2-3; D gene: .; V gene: TRBV7-2; CDR3 protein: CASTNTRRDTQYF; CDR3 DNA: TGTGCCAGCACCAATACCCGCAGAGATACGCAGTATTTT
clone size: once; J gene: TRBJ1-1; D gene: TRBD1; V gene: TRBV24-1; CDR3 protein: CATSDWDSTEAFF; CDR3 DNA: TGTGCCACCAGTGATTGGGACAGCACTGAAGCTTTCTTT
clone size: .; J gene: TRBJ2-3; D gene: .; V gene: TRBV19; CDR3 protein: CASSNYGVPTDTQYF; CDR3 DNA: TGTGCCAGTAGTAACTACGGAGTCCCCACAGATACGCAGTATTTT
clone size: .; J gene: TRBJ2-5; D gene: .; V gene: TRBV9; CDR3 protein: CASSAEGATQYF; CDR3 DNA: TGTGCCAGCAGCGCAGAGGGAGCGACCCAGTACTTC
clone size: .; J gene: TRBJ1-4; D gene: .; V gene: TRBV5-4; CDR3 protein: CASSSTGEGNEKLFF; CDR3 DNA: TGTGCCAGCAGCAGTACAGGAGAAGGCAATGAAAAACTGTTTTTT
clone size: .; J gene: TRBJ1-2; D gene: TRBD1; V gene: TRBV2; CDR3 protein: CASSTITGTDGYTF; CDR3 DNA: TGTGCCAGCAGTACTATTACCGGGACAGATGGCTACACCTTC
clone size: .; J gene: TRBJ2-1; D gene: .; V gene: TRBV27; CDR3 protein: CASRPTQGNEQFF; CDR3 DNA: TGTGCCAGCAGGCCCACCCAGGGGAATGAGCAGTTCTTC
clone size: .; J gene: TRBJ1-2; D gene: .; V gene: TRBV2; CDR3 protein: CASSEPGRGYTF; CDR3 DNA: TGTGCCAGCAGTGAACCAGGGCGAGGCTACACCTTC
clone size: .; J gene: TRBJ2-3; D gene: TRBD2; V gene: TRBV4-1; CDR3 protein: CASSQERGSSGGTDTQYF; CDR3 DNA: TGCGCCAGCAGCCAAGAAAGGGGGAGCAGCGGGGGAACAGATACGCAGTATTTT
clone size: .; J gene: TRBJ1-6; D gene: TRBD1; V gene: TRBV7-9; CDR3 protein: CASSPRQGDNSPLHF; CDR3 DNA: TGTGCCAGCAGCCCAAGACAGGGGGACAATTCACCCCTCCACTTT
clone size: .; J gene: TRBJ1-1; D gene: TRBD1; V gene: TRBV5-1; CDR3 protein: CASSTGQGYTEAFF; CDR3 DNA: TGCGCCAGCAGCACGGGACAGGGATACACTGAAGCTTTCTTT
clone size: .; J gene: TRBJ1-1; D gene: .; V gene: TRBV6-5; CDR3 protein: CASRGGGMGTEAFF; CDR3 DNA: TGTGCCAGCAGAGGCGGCGGGATGGGGACTGAAGCTTTCTTT
clone size: .; J gene: TRBJ2-3; D gene: .; V gene: TRBV23-1; CDR3 protein: CASSQSRGDRRHTDTQYF; CDR3 DNA: TGCGCCAGCAGTCAATCCAGGGGAGACAGGCGGCACACAGATACGCAGTATTTT
clone size: .; J gene: TRBJ1-6; D gene: .; V gene: TRBV27; CDR3 protein: CASSFFRNSPLHF; CDR3 DNA: TGTGCCAGCAGTTTTTTCCGTAATTCACCCCTCCACTTT
clone size: .; J gene: TRBJ2-5; D gene: TRBD2; V gene: TRBV5-4; CDR3 protein: CASRGVLAGGETQYF; CDR3 DNA: TGTGCCAGCAGGGGAGTACTAGCGGGGGGAGAGACCCAGTACTTC
clone size: once; J gene: TRBJ2-1; D gene: .; V gene: TRBV18; CDR3 protein: CASSPSRGYNEQFF; CDR3 DNA: TGTGCCAGCTCGCCCTCCCGGGGTTACAATGAGCAGTTCTTC
clone size: .; J gene: TRBJ2-7; D gene: .; V gene: TRBV7-9; CDR3 protein: CASSPEFASRNEQYF; CDR3 DNA: TGTGCCAGCAGCCCAGAATTCGCCTCTAGGAACGAGCAGTACTTC
clone size: .; J gene: TRBJ2-2; D gene: .; V gene: TRBV6-6; CDR3 protein: CASRRDSRNTGERFF; CDR3 DNA: TGTGCCAGCAGGCGGGACAGCCGAAACACCGGGGAGCGGTTTTTT
clone size: .; J gene: TRBJ2-3; D gene: .; V gene: TRBV18; CDR3 protein: CASSQGLDTQYF; CDR3 DNA: TGTGCCAGCTCACAGGGGCTTGATACGCAGTATTTT
clone size: .; J gene: TRBJ2-3; D gene: TRBD2; V gene: TRBV5-1; CDR3 protein: CASSLPTGLAGNTDTQYF; CDR3 DNA: TGCGCCAGCAGCTTGCCGACCGGACTAGCGGGGAACACAGATACGCAGTATTTT
clone size: few; J gene: TRBJ1-1; D gene: .; V gene: TRBV7-2; CDR3 protein: CASSKVQGMNTEAFF; CDR3 DNA: TGTGCCAGCAGCAAGGTACAGGGCATGAACACTGAAGCTTTCTTT
clone size: few; J gene: TRBJ1-1; D gene: .; V gene: TRBV5-8; CDR3 protein: CASSPHRALLAFF; CDR3 DNA: TGTGCCAGCAGCCCCCACAGGGCCCTCTTAGCTTTCTTT
clone size: .; J gene: TRBJ1-2; D gene: .; V gene: TRBV30; CDR3 protein: CAWSAGIGYGYTF; CDR3 DNA: TGTGCCTGGAGTGCCGGTATCGGCTATGGCTACACCTTC
clone size: .; J gene: TRBJ2-3; D gene: .; V gene: TRBV5-1; CDR3 protein: CASSLDRATDTQYF; CDR3 DNA: TGCGCCAGCAGCTTGGACAGGGCGACAGATACGCAGTATTTT
clone size: .; J gene: TRBJ1-2; D gene: .; V gene: TRBV19; CDR3 protein: CASRPSGGIGTNYGYTF; CDR3 DNA: TGTGCCAGTAGACCAAGCGGTGGCATTGGAACTAACTATGGCTACACCTTC
clone size: few; J gene: TRBJ1-1; D gene: .; V gene: TRBV19; CDR3 protein: CASSRQYSGSGEAFF; CDR3 DNA: TGTGCCAGTAGCCGCCAGTATTCGGGGTCGGGTGAAGCTTTCTTT
clone size: .; J gene: TRBJ1-4; D gene: TRBD1; V gene: TRBV24-1; CDR3 protein: CATSDGQGNEKLFF; CDR3 DNA: TGTGCCACCAGTGATGGACAGGGGAATGAAAAACTGTTTTTT
clone size: .; J gene: TRBJ2-1; D gene: TRBD1; V gene: TRBV3-1/TRBV3-2; CDR3 protein: CASSLGQGGHEQFF; CDR3 DNA: TGTGCCAGCAGCCTTGGACAGGGGGGTCATGAGCAGTTCTTC
clone size: .; J gene: TRBJ2-5; D gene: .; V gene: TRBV28; CDR3 protein: CASSLLQETQYF; CDR3 DNA: TGTGCCAGCTCTTTACTCCAAGAGACCCAGTACTTC
clone size: .; J gene: TRBJ2-5; D gene: TRBD1; V gene: TRBV28; CDR3 protein: CASPPDRGRQETQYF; CDR3 DNA: TGTGCCAGCCCCCCGGACAGGGGACGACAAGAGACCCAGTACTTC
clone size: .; J gene: TRBJ1-2; D gene: .; V gene: TRBV10-3; CDR3 protein: CAISAGPNYGYTF; CDR3 DNA: TGTGCCATCAGCGCAGGGCCCAACTATGGCTACACCTTC
clone size: .; J gene: TRBJ1-1; D gene: .; V gene: TRBV21-1; CDR3 protein: CASSPPGANTEAFF; CDR3 DNA: TGTGCCAGCAGCCCCCCAGGGGCGAACACTGAAGCTTTCTTT
clone size: .; J gene: TRBJ1-1; D gene: .; V gene: TRBV3-1/TRBV3-2; CDR3 protein: CASLPSQGGTEAFF; CDR3 DNA: TGTGCCAGTCTTCCTTCACAGGGAGGGACTGAAGCTTTCTTT
clone size: .; J gene: TRBJ1-2; D gene: .; V gene: TRBV2; CDR3 protein: CASSDGRILTGLSNYGYTF; CDR3 DNA: TGTGCCAGCAGTGATGGGCGCATTCTAACAGGCCTTTCTAACTATGGCTACACCTTC
clone size: .; J gene: TRBJ2-5; D gene: .; V gene: TRBV18; CDR3 protein: CASSPRLNRETETQYF; CDR3 DNA: TGTGCCAGCTCACCACGGCTTAACAGGGAAACAGAGACCCAGTACTTC
clone size: .; J gene: TRBJ1-1; D gene: .; V gene: TRBV6-5; CDR3 protein: CASSYSIPGAFF; CDR3 DNA: TGTGCCAGCAGTTACTCGATTCCGGGAGCTTTCTTT
clone size: .; J gene: TRBJ1-2; D gene: TRBD1; V gene: TRBV6-5; CDR3 protein: CASSLTGTGNGYTF; CDR3 DNA: TGTGCCAGCAGTCTCACCGGGACAGGGAATGGCTACACCTTC
clone size: .; J gene: TRBJ2-1; D gene: TRBD2; V gene: TRBV4-1; CDR3 protein: CASSRLINSGAHNEQFF; CDR3 DNA: TGCGCCAGCAGCCGCTTAATAAATAGCGGGGCACACAATGAGCAGTTCTTC
clone size: .; J gene: TRBJ2-1; D gene: TRBD1; V gene: TRBV5-1; CDR3 protein: CASSLSGQGAEQFF; CDR3 DNA: TGCGCCAGCAGCTTATCAGGACAGGGGGCAGAGCAGTTCTTC